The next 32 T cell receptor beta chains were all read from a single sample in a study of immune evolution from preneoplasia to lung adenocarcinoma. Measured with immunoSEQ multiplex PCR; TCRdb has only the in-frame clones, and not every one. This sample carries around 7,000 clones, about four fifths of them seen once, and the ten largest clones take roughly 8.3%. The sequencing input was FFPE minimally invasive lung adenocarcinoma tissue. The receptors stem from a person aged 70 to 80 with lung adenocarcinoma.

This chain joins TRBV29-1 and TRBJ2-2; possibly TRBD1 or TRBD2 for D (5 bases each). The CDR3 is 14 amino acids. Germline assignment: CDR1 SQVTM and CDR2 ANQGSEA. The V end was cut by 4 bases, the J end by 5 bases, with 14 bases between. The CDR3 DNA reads TGCAGCGTTGCACCGGGGCGCGATACCGGGGAGCTGTTTTTT. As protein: CSVAPGRDTGELFF.

The CDR3 loop reads CASSQVKGTRPHGYTF. CDR3 DNA: TGCGCCAGCAGCCAAGTAAAGGGTACCCGGCCTCATGGCTACACCTTC. The gene calls are TRBV4-3 and TRBJ1-2; D is undetermined. V lost 1 base and J lost 6, with 18 bases in between. This CDR3 spans 16 amino acids. Germline assignment: CDR1 LGHNA and CDR2 YSLEER.

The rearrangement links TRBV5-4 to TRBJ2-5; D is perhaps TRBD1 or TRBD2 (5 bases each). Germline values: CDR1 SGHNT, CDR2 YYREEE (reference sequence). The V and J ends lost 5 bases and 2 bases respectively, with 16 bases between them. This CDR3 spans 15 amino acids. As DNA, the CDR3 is TGTGCCAGCAGGGATGGGGGTTCGTTTCAAGAGACCCAGTACTTC. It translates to CASRDGGSFQETQYF. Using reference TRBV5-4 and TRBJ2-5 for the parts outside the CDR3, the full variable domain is ETGVTQSPTHLIKTRGQQVTLRCSSQSGHNTVSWYQQALGQGPQFIFQYYREEENGRGNFPPRFSGLQFPNYSSELNVNALELDDSALYLCASRDGGSFQETQYFGPGTRLLVL.

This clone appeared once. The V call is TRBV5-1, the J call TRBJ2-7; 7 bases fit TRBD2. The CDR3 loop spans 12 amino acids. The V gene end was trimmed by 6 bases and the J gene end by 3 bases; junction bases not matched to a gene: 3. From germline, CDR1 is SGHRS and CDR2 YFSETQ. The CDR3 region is CASTASGYEQYF. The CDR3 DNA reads TGCGCCAGCACGGCTAGCGGCTACGAGCAGTACTTC.

CDR3 in DNA: TGTGCCAGCAGCGGACCGAGGACAGGGGGGCAAGAGACCCAGTACTTC. It specifies CASSGPRTGGQETQYF. The chain employs TRBV9 and TRBJ2-5, with TRBD1 identical over 10 bases. The junction had 7 bases not matched to a gene; V was cut back by 3 bases and J by 2 bases. There are 16 residues in the CDR3. Per the germline V gene, CDR1 is SGDLS and CDR2 is YYNGEE.

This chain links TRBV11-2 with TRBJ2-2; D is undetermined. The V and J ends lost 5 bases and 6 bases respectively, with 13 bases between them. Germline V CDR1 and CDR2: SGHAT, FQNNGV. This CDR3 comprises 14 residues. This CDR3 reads CASSRLSASGELFF. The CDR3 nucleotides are TGTGCCAGCAGCCGCCTGTCGGCATCCGGGGAGCTGTTTTTT. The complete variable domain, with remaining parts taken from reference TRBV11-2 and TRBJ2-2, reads EAGVAQSPRYKIIEKRQSVAFWCNPISGHATLYWYQQILGQGPKLLIQFQNNGVVDDSQLPKDRFSAERLKGVDSTLKIQPAKLEDSAVYLCASSRLSASGELFFGEGSRLTVL.

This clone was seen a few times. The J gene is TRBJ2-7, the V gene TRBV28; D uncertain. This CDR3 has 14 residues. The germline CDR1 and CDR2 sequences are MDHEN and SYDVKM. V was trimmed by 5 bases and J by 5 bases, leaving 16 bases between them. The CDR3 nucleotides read TGTGCCAGCAGTGGGCCTGGGCACCGTGACGAGCAGTACTTC. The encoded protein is CASSGPGHRDEQYF.

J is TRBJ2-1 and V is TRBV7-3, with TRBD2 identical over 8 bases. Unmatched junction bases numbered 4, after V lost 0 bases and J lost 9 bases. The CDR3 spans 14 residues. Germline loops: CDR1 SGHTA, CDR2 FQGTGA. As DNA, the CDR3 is TGTGCCAGCAGCTTAACGGCGGGAGGTCCTGAGCAGTTCTTC. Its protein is CASSLTAGGPEQFF.

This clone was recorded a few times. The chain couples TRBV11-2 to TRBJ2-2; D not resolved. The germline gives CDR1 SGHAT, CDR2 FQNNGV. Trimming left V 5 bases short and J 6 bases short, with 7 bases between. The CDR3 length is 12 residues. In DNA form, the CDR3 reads TGTGCCAGCAGCACCCTCTCCGGGGAGCTGTTTTTT. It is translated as CASSTLSGELFF.

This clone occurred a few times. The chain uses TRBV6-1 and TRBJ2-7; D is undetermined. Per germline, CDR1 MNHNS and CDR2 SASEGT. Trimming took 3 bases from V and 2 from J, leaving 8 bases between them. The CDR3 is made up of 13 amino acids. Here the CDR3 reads CASSDRFTYEQYF. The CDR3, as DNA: TGTGCCAGCAGTGACAGGTTTACCTACGAGCAGTACTTC.

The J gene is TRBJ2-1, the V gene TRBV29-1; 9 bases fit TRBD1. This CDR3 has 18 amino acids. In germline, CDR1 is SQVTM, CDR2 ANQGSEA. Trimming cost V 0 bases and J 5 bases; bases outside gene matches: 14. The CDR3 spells CSVEESLVQGTGHNEQFF. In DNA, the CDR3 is TGCAGCGTTGAAGAGTCGCTCGTCCAAGGGACAGGGCACAATGAGCAGTTCTTC.

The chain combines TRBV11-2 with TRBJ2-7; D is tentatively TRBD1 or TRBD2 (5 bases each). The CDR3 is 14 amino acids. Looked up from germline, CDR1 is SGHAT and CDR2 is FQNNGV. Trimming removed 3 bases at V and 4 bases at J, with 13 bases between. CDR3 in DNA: TGTGCCAGCAGCTTGGGGGTCTTAGGATACGAGCAGTACTTC. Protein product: CASSLGVLGYEQYF.

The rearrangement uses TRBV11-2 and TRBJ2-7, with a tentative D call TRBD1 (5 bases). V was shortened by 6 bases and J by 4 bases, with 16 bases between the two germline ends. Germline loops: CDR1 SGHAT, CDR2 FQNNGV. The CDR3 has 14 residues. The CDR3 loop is CASRSQGGSYEQYF. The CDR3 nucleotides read TGTGCCAGCAGAAGCCAGGGTGGGTCATACGAGCAGTACTTC.

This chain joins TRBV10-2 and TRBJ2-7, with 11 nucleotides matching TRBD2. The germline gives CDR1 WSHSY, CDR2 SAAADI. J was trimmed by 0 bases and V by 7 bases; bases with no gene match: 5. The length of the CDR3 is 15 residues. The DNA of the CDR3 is TGCGCCAGCACCCCCGGGACTAGCGGCTCCTACGAGCAGTACTTC. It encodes CASTPGTSGSYEQYF.

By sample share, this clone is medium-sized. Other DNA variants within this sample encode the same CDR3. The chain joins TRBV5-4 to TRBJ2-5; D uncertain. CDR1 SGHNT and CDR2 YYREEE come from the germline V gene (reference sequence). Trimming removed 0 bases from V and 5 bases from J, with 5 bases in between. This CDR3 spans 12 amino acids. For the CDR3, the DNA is TGTGCCAGCAGCTTGGATCAGGAGACCCAGTACTTC. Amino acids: CASSLDQETQYF.

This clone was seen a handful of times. The CDR3: CASSFGRGSGNTIYF. The DNA for the CDR3 is TGTGCCAGCAGTTTCGGCAGGGGCTCTGGAAACACCATATATTTT. V gene TRBV6-5 combines with J gene TRBJ1-3; possibly TRBD1 for D (6 bases). Trimming removed 4 bases at V and 0 bases at J, with 10 bases between. There are 15 residues in the CDR3. Germline-derived CDR1 and CDR2 are MNHEY and SVGAGI.

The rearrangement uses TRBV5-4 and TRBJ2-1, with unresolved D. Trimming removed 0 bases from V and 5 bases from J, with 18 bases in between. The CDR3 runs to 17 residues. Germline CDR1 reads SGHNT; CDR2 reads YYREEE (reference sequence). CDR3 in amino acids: CASSLVLTQIPNNEQFF. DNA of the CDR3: TGTGCCAGCAGCTTGGTCCTCACACAGATACCCAACAATGAGCAGTTCTTC.

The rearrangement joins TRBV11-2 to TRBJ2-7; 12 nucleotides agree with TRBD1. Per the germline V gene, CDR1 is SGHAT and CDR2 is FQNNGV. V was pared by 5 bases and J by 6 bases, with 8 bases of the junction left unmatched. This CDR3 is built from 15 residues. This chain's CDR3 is CASSGGTGGYREQYF. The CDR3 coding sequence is TGTGCCAGCAGCGGGGGGACAGGGGGCTATCGCGAGCAGTACTTC.

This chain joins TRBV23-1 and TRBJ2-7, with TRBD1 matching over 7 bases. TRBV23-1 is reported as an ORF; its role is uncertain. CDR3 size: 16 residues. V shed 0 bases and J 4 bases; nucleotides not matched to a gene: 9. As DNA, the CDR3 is TGCGCCAGCAGTCAATCTCAGGGGGACATTCGATACGAGCAGTACTTC. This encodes CASSQSQGDIRYEQYF.

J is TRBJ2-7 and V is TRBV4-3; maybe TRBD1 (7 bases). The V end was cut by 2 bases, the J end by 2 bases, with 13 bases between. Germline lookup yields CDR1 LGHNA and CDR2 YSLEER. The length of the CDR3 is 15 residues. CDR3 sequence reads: CASSQSQGEAYEQYF. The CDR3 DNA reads TGCGCCAGCAGCCAAAGTCAGGGGGAGGCCTACGAGCAGTACTTC.

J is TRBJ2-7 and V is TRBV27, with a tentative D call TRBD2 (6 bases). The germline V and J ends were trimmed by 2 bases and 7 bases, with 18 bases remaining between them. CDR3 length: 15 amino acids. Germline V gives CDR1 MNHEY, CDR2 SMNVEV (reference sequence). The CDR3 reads CASSLRGSNRVEQYF. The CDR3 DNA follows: TGTGCCAGCAGTTTACGGGGGAGTAACCGTGTAGAGCAGTACTTC.

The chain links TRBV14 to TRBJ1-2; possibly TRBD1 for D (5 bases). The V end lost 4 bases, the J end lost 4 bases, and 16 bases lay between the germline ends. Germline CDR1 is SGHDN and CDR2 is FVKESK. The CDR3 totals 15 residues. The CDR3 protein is CASSREPGTTYGYTF. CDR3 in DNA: TGTGCCAGCAGCCGGGAACCCGGGACTACCTATGGCTACACCTTC.

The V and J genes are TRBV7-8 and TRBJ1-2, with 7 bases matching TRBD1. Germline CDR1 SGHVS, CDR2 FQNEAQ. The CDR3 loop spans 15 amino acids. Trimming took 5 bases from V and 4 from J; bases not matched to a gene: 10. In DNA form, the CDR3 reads TGTGCCAGCAGCCCCCGACAGGGAGGGATCTATGGCTACACCTTC. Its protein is CASSPRQGGIYGYTF.

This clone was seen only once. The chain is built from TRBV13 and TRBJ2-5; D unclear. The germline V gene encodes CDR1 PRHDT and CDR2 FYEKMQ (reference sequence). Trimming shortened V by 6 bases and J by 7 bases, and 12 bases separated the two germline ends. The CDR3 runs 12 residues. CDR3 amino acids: CASRVPGGTQYF. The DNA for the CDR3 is TGTGCCAGCAGGGTCCCAGGCGGGACCCAGTACTTC.

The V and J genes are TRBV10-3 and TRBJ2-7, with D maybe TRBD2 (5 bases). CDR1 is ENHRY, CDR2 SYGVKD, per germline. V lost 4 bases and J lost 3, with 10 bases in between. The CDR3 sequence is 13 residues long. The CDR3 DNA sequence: TGTGCCATCAGTGTATGGGAGAACTACGAGCAGTACTTC. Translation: CAISVWENYEQYF.

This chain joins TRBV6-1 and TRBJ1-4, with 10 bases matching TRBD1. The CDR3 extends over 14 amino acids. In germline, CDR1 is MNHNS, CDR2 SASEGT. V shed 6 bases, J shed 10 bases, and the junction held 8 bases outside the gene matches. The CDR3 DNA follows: TGTGCCAGCAGCCCCGGGACAGGGGTAGGAAAACTGTTTTTT. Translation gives CASSPGTGVGKLFF.

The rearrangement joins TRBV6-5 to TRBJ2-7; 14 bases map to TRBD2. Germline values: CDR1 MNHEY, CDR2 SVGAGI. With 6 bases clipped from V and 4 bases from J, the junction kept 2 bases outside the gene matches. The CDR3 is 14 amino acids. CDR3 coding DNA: TGTGCCAGCAGGGGACTAGCGGGAGTGTACGAGCAGTACTTC. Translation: CASRGLAGVYEQYF.

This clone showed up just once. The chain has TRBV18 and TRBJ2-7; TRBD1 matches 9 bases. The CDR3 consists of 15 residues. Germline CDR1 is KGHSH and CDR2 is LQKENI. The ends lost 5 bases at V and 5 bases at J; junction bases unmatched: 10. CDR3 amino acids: CASSSRDREGDEQYF. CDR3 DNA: TGTGCCAGCTCAAGCCGGGACAGGGAAGGAGACGAGCAGTACTTC. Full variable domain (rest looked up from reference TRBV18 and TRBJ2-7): NAGVMQNPRHLVRRRGQEARLRCSPMKGHSHVYWYRQLPEEGLKFMVYLQKENIIDESGMPKERFSAEFPKEGPSILRIQQVVRGDSAAYFCASSSRDREGDEQYFGPGTRLTVT.

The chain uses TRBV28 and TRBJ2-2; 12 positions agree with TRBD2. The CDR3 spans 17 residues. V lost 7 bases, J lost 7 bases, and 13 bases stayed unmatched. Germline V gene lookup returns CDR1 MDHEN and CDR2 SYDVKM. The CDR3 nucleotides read TGTGCCAGCACCCAGGGCCTAGCGGGAGGGCCCGGCGGGGAGCTGTTTTTT. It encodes CASTQGLAGGPGGELFF.

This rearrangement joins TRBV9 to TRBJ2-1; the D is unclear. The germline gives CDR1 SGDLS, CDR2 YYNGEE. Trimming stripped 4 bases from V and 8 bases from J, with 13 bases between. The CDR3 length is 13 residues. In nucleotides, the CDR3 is TGTGCCAGCAGCCCGAGCTCCGTTCATGAGCAGTTCTTC. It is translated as CASSPSSVHEQFF.

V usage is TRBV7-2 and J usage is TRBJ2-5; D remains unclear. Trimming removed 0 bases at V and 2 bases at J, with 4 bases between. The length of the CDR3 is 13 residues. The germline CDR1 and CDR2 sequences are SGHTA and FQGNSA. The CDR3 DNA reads TGTGCCAGCAGCTTAGCGAGACAAGAGACCCAGTACTTC. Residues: CASSLARQETQYF. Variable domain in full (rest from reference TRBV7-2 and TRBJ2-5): GAGVSQSPSNKVTEKGKDVELRCDPISGHTALYWYRQSLGQGLEFLIYFQGNSAPDKSGLPSDRFSAERTGGSVSTLTIQRTQQEDSAVYLCASSLARQETQYFGPGTRLLVL.

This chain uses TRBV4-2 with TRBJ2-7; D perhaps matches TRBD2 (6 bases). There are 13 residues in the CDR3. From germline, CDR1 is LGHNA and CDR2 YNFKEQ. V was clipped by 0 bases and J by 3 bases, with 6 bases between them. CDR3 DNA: TGTGCCAGCAGCCAAGAAGCGGGCTACGAGCAGTACTTC. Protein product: CASSQEAGYEQYF.